Shown below are 13 T cell receptor beta chains from a single sample sequenced in a study of blood T cell repertoires in COVID-19. Sequencing used immunoSEQ multiplex PCR; TCRdb keeps in-frame clones, though not all of them. The profile shows about 480,000 clones, about 89% of them singletons. Sequencing input: peripheral blood. The receptors were sampled from a woman between 45 and 60 years old with COVID-19, enrolled during active disease.

This clone was observed a few times. The CDR3 nucleotides are TGTGCCAGCAACCGAGAATTTGCGGGGGGCTACACCTTC. It is translated as CASNREFAGGYTF. The V call is TRBV5-6, the J call TRBJ1-2; D ambiguous. The germline V gene has CDR1 SGHDT and CDR2 YYEEEE. CDR3 size: 13 residues. V lost 6 bases to trimming and J lost 8 bases, with 17 bases between them.

The DNA of the CDR3 is TGTGCCAGCAGCTCTTCCCTAGGGCCCCAGCATTTT. It codes for CASSSSLGPQHF. This sequence joins TRBV5-6 and TRBJ1-5; D is unresolved. Between the trimmed V and J ends, which lost 3 bases and 9 bases, there was a span of 10 bases. This CDR3 contains 12 residues. From germline, CDR1 is SGHDT and CDR2 YYEEEE.

Remarks on this clone: Other nucleotide sequences in the sample specify the same CDR3. J is TRBJ1-2 and V is TRBV5-1; 9 nucleotides line up with TRBD1. The CDR3 loop spans 14 amino acids. CDR1 is SGHRS, CDR2 YFSETQ, per germline. J was trimmed by 5 bases and V by 4 bases; bases with no gene match: 6. The CDR3 nucleotides read TGCGCCAGCAGCAGGGGACAGGGCGTATATGGCTACACCTTC. This sequence encodes CASSRGQGVYGYTF. Full variable domain (rest looked up from reference TRBV5-1 and TRBJ1-2): KAGVTQTPRYLIKTRGQQVTLSCSPISGHRSVSWYQQTPGQGLQFLFEYFSETQRNKGNFPGRFSGRQFSNSRSEMNVSTLELGDSALYLCASSRGQGVYGYTFGSGTRLTVV.

This chain connects TRBV15 to TRBJ1-2, with no clear D. This CDR3 has 17 amino acids. Trimming removed 1 base at V and 0 bases at J, with 15 bases between. The germline V gene has CDR1 LNHNV and CDR2 YYDKDF (reference sequence). CDR3 in amino acids: CATSRGPVAAPNYGYTF. As DNA, the CDR3 is TGTGCCACCAGCAGAGGGCCAGTGGCCGCACCTAACTATGGCTACACCTTC.

The chain has TRBV7-2 and TRBJ2-7; 15 bases line up with TRBD2. Germline V gene lookup returns CDR1 SGHTA and CDR2 FQGNSA. The trim removed 4 bases at V and 12 bases at J, leaving 7 bases unmatched. CDR3 size: 14 residues. CDR3 loop: CASSWGLAGGQRYF. Written as DNA, the CDR3 is TGTGCCAGCAGCTGGGGACTAGCGGGGGGCCAGCGGTACTTC.

The chain links TRBV6-1 to TRBJ2-1; TRBD1 agrees at 10 bases. There are 15 residues in the CDR3. V lost 3 bases, J lost 8 bases, and 7 bases stayed unmatched. Per germline, CDR1 MNHNS and CDR2 SASEGT. CDR3 coding DNA: TGTGCCAGCAGTGATATGGGACAGGGGCGCTATGAGCAGTTCTTC. This translates into CASSDMGQGRYEQFF.

This CDR3 reads CASHPRDRSSEKLFF. Written as DNA, the CDR3 is TGTGCCAGCCACCCTAGGGACAGGTCGAGTGAAAAACTGTTTTTT. The chain combines TRBV7-9 with TRBJ1-4; 8 nucleotides agree with TRBD1. CDR3 length equals 15 residues. Germline V gene lookup returns CDR1 SEHNR and CDR2 FQNEAQ (reference sequence). V lost 8 bases to trimming and J lost 7 bases; unmatched junction nucleotides: 12.

The count of this clone is one. The V call is TRBV11-3, the J call TRBJ2-3; a weak D match, TRBD1 (6 bases). V lost 5 bases, J lost 4 bases, and 19 bases lay in between. The CDR3 totals 16 residues. Germline V gives CDR1 SGHNT, CDR2 YENEEA. The CDR3 DNA is TGTGCCAGCAGCCCCACGAGGGCAGGGGCCCCAGATACGCAGTATTTT. Protein: CASSPTRAGAPDTQYF.

The chain couples TRBV9 to TRBJ1-6; 9 bases align to TRBD1. The CDR3 extends over 21 amino acids. The V gene's germline CDR1 is SGDLS and CDR2 YYNGEE. With V trimmed by 6 bases and J by 1 base, 20 bases remained unmatched. CDR3 nucleotides: TGTGCCAGCATCCCACTACTCCGGGACAGGGAAGGTATATCCTATAATTCACCCCTCCACTTT. Translation: CASIPLLRDREGISYNSPLHF.

The rearrangement uses TRBV19 and TRBJ1-5, with 7 bases matching TRBD1. V dropped 8 bases and J dropped 3; count of bases not matched to a gene: 4. The V gene's germline CDR1 is LNHDA and CDR2 SQIVND (reference sequence). This CDR3 comprises 13 residues. This CDR3 is CASADRDNQPQHF. The CDR3, as DNA: TGTGCCAGTGCTGACAGGGACAATCAGCCCCAGCATTTT.

This chain joins TRBV29-1 and TRBJ1-3, with 8 bases identical to TRBD1. This CDR3 spans 13 amino acids. V was pared by 1 base and J by 4 bases, with 0 bases of the junction left unmatched. In germline, CDR1 is SQVTM, CDR2 ANQGSEA. The CDR3 loop is CSVEGTGGNTIYF. Written as DNA, the CDR3 is TGCAGCGTTGAAGGGACAGGGGGAAACACCATATATTTT.

This chain joins TRBV10-2 and TRBJ1-2; TRBD1 aligns across 7 bases. Germline CDR1 reads WSHSY; CDR2 reads SAAADI. With V trimmed by 7 bases and J by 4 bases, 6 bases remained unmatched. This CDR3 region has 13 residues. CDR3 amino acids: CASNRDRLYGYTF. DNA of the CDR3: TGCGCCAGCAACAGGGACAGACTCTATGGCTACACCTTC.

The chain employs TRBV5-5 and TRBJ1-2, with D uncertain. The V gene lost 2 bases and the J gene lost 7 bases, with 6 bases spanning the gap. The CDR3 loop spans 11 amino acids. Looked up from germline, CDR1 is SGHKS and CDR2 is YYEKEE (reference sequence). The CDR3 sequence: CASSLDSGYTF. As DNA, the CDR3 is TGTGCCAGCAGCTTAGACTCTGGCTACACCTTC.